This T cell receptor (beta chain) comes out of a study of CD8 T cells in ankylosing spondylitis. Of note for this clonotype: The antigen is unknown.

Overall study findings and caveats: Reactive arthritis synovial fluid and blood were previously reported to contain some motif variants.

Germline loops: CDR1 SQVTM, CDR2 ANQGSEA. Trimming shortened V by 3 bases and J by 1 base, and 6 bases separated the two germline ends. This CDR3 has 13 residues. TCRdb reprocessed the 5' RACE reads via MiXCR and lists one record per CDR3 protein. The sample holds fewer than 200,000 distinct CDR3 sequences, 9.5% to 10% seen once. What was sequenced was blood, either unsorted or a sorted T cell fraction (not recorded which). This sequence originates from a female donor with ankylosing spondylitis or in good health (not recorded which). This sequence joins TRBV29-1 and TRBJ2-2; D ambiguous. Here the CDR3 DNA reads TGCAGCGTTGACTCCGGGAACACCGGGGAGCTGTTTTTT. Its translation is CSVDSGNTGELFF.